This is a list of T cell receptor beta chains from one sample in a study of T-cell memory formation after mild COVID-19. TCRdb passed the 5' RACE reads through MiXCR, listing each CDR3 protein once. The sample includes 300,000 to 350,000 distinct CDR3 sequences, roughly 13% of them seen just once. Sequencing input: PBMCs or a T cell subset sorted from them (not recorded which). The origin of the receptors is a man between 18 and 35 years old who had mild COVID-19 (a few samples of this study predate the infection). Cell type and time point are not known. The CDR3 runs from the conserved cysteine through the conserved F or W. D genes are given only for firm matches. Clone size is shown for a subset of rows, as once, few, many or a class of expanded clone.

cdr3_nt	cdr3_aa	clone_size	d_call	j_call	v_call
TGTGCCAGCAGTCTCCGTACAAATACGCAGTATTTT	CASSLRTNTQYF	NA	NA	TRBJ2-3	TRBV12-3/TRBV12-4
TGCAGTGCTTCCAGCGGGGAAGAGACCCAGTACTTC	CSASSGEETQYF	few	TRBD2	TRBJ2-5	TRBV20-1
TGCGCCAGCAGCCAAGATTGGGCGGGTAGGGAGGATACGCAGTATTTT	CASSQDWAGREDTQYF	few	NA	TRBJ2-3	TRBV4-1
TGTGCCAGCAGTGACAACCCGACAGGGACAAGAGGAAACACCATATATTTT	CASSDNPTGTRGNTIYF	NA	TRBD1	TRBJ1-3	TRBV6-2/TRBV6-3
TGTGCCAGCACCCCGGGCGGCAGGGCCAATGAGCAGTTCTTC	CASTPGGRANEQFF	few	NA	TRBJ2-1	TRBV12-3/TRBV12-4
TGCGCCAGCAGCCCAATGGCTAGCGGGGCCGGAGAGACCCAGTACTTC	CASSPMASGAGETQYF	few	TRBD2	TRBJ2-5	TRBV5-1
TGCAGTGCCGAAATCCAGGATACGCAGTATTTT	CSAEIQDTQYF	few	NA	TRBJ2-3	TRBV20-1
TGCAGTGCGGACTACCCGGAGACCCAGTACTTC	CSADYPETQYF	NA	NA	TRBJ2-5	TRBV20-1
TGTGCCAGCAGTAGGGCCTTACTGCCCTACAATGAGCAGTTCTTC	CASSRALLPYNEQFF	many	NA	TRBJ2-1	TRBV2
TGTGCCAGCAGCCAATTCGGGACTAGCGGGGGGGCGACAGATACGCAGTATTTT	CASSQFGTSGGATDTQYF	few	TRBD2	TRBJ2-3	TRBV4-2
TGTGCCAGCAGCCAAGATCGGTTTATGGATGCCTTTGGTACGCAGTATTTT	CASSQDRFMDAFGTQYF	NA	NA	TRBJ2-3	TRBV14
TGTGCCAGCAGTCCAGACCCCCGGCCCCAGCATTTT	CASSPDPRPQHF	many	NA	TRBJ1-5	TRBV12-3/TRBV12-4
TGCGCCAGCAGCCGGGGCCCGGGACAGGGCGGCACCATATATTTT	CASSRGPGQGGTIYF	many	TRBD1	TRBJ1-3	TRBV5-1
TGTGCCACGTCCAAACGGGCGGAGAGCTCCTATAATTCACCCCTCCACTTT	CATSKRAESSYNSPLHF	NA	NA	TRBJ1-6	TRBV15
TGTGCCAGCAGCCCCATCCACAATGAGCAGTTCTTC	CASSPIHNEQFF	NA	NA	TRBJ2-1	TRBV9
TGTGCCAGCACCCCGACGAACAGCAATCAGCCCCAGCATTTT	CASTPTNSNQPQHF	few	NA	TRBJ1-5	TRBV2
TGTGCCAGCAGTGACCTCTGGACGCGGAAGGGGGAGACCCAGTACTTC	CASSDLWTRKGETQYF	once	NA	TRBJ2-5	TRBV25-1
TGTGCCAGCAGTTTGACAGGGGTGGGAAACACTGAAGCTTTCTTT	CASSLTGVGNTEAFF	NA	TRBD1	TRBJ1-1	TRBV27
TGTGCCAGCAGCTTACAGGGACAGGGAAGCACAGATACGCAGTATTTT	CASSLQGQGSTDTQYF	few	TRBD1	TRBJ2-3	TRBV7-3
TGTGCCAGCAGCTTGGCTGGGACCCTTCATCGATACTTC	CASSLAGTLHRYF	NA	NA	TRBJ2-5	TRBV5-6
TGCGCCAGCAGCCAAAGAGGAGGCATGAACACTGAAGCTTTCTTT	CASSQRGGMNTEAFF	NA	NA	TRBJ1-1	TRBV4-3
TGCGCCAGCAGCCTAACAGGGTCGAATTCACCCCTCCACTTT	CASSLTGSNSPLHF	NA	NA	TRBJ1-6	TRBV5-1
TGTGCCAGCAGCCCGAGGAGGGGGGGCTACGAGCAGTACTTC	CASSPRRGGYEQYF	NA	NA	TRBJ2-7	TRBV13
TGTGCCAGCCAGACGGTAGAGGGCAAAGGCTACACCTTC	CASQTVEGKGYTF	NA	NA	TRBJ1-2	TRBV12-3/TRBV12-4
TGCGCCAGCAGCCAAGTGGGACTAGCGGGCTCAGCAGATACGCAGTATTTT	CASSQVGLAGSADTQYF	few	TRBD2	TRBJ2-3	TRBV4-1
TGTGCCACCAGTGATCGAACAGGGGCAGCCTACAATGAGCAGTTCTTC	CATSDRTGAAYNEQFF	few	TRBD1	TRBJ2-1	TRBV24-1
TGTGCCACCAGTGATCCGACAAGGGGGCCCAATCAGCCCCAGCATTTT	CATSDPTRGPNQPQHF	NA	TRBD1	TRBJ1-5	TRBV24-1
TGCGCCAGCAGCACCACAGGGGGCGCGGTGGAGACCCAGTACTTC	CASSTTGGAVETQYF	many	TRBD1	TRBJ2-5	TRBV4-1
TGTGCCAGCATCCAGGGTACAACTAATGAAAAACTGTTTTTT	CASIQGTTNEKLFF	NA	NA	TRBJ1-4	TRBV7-9
TGTGCCAGCAACCTCGGATCGACAGGGGGGGAAAAACTGTTTTTT	CASNLGSTGGEKLFF	NA	TRBD1	TRBJ1-4	TRBV28
TGCAGTGCTGCGCGGGGGGCCCCGGGAAATGAGCAGTTCTTC	CSAARGAPGNEQFF	NA	TRBD2	TRBJ2-1	TRBV20-1
TGCAGTGCTAGACGGACAGGCGACCTTAGGGCCGGGGAGCTGTTTTTT	CSARRTGDLRAGELFF	NA	TRBD1	TRBJ2-2	TRBV20-1